Below, 30 T cell receptor beta chains from the same sample are listed, as sequenced in a study of blood T cell repertoires in COVID-19. Some clones are missing from TCRdb's copy, which holds only in-frame ones; the method was immunoSEQ multiplex PCR. The table lists roughly 200,000 clones, approximately 94% of them singletons, with about 0.76% in the top ten. The material sequenced was peripheral blood. The receptors here all came from a man younger than 45 with COVID-19, enrolled during active disease.

This chain connects TRBV6-2 or TRBV6-3 to TRBJ1-1, with D perhaps matching TRBD1 (5 bases). The CDR3 is made up of 12 amino acids. Germline loops: CDR1 MNHEY, CDR2 SVGEGT. Trimming left V 6 bases short and J 7 bases short, with 12 bases between. The CDR3 spells CASSLRQREAFF. CDR3 in DNA: TGTGCCAGCAGCCTTCGACAGCGTGAAGCTTTCTTT.

The rearrangement uses TRBV6-2 or TRBV6-3 and TRBJ2-3; TRBD1 is a possible D gene (5 bases). The CDR3 extends over 16 amino acids. Trimming cost V 2 bases and J 0 bases, with 12 bases left between them. Per germline, CDR1 MNHEY and CDR2 SVGEGT. The CDR3 region is CASSYGDSGSTDTQYF. Written as DNA, the CDR3 is TGTGCCAGCAGTTACGGCGACAGTGGGAGCACAGATACGCAGTATTTT.

V gene TRBV14 combines with J gene TRBJ1-1, with 8 bases lining up with TRBD1. The germline V gene encodes CDR1 SGHDN and CDR2 FVKESK. The ends lost 4 bases at V and 0 bases at J; junction bases unmatched: 7. This CDR3 contains 16 residues. This CDR3 is CASSPFGQGMNTEAFF. The CDR3 region has the DNA TGTGCCAGCAGCCCCTTCGGACAGGGAATGAACACTGAAGCTTTCTTT.

J is TRBJ1-2 and V is TRBV28; 8 bases agree with TRBD1. Germline loops: CDR1 MDHEN, CDR2 SYDVKM. Germline trimming cut 2 bases from V and 8 bases from J; bases unmatched to any gene: 10. The CDR3 is 15 amino acids. The CDR3 nucleotides read TGTGCCAGCAGTTTAGGGTCCCAGGGGGCGTGGGGCTACACCTTC. Encoded protein: CASSLGSQGAWGYTF.

V is TRBV19 and J is TRBJ2-5; 8 bases are shared with TRBD2. The CDR3 is made up of 16 amino acids. Germline V gene lookup returns CDR1 LNHDA and CDR2 SQIVND (reference sequence). The V segment lost 5 bases and the J segment 5 bases; nucleotides outside the gene matches: 13. The CDR3 protein is CASSAAYGGAWETQYF. CDR3 bases: TGTGCCAGTAGTGCAGCATACGGGGGGGCGTGGGAGACCCAGTACTTC.

V gene TRBV19 combines with J gene TRBJ2-2; D uncertain. Per germline, CDR1 LNHDA and CDR2 SQIVND (reference sequence). The V end was cut by 0 bases, the J end by 4 bases, with 6 bases between. CDR3 length: 14 amino acids. This CDR3 reads CASSIDSGTGELFF. CDR3 nucleotides: TGTGCCAGTAGTATAGACTCGGGCACCGGGGAGCTGTTTTTT.

The DNA for the CDR3 is TGTGCCAGCAGCAAAGAGACGTCCAGGGTATATGGCTACACCTTC. It codes for CASSKETSRVYGYTF. The chain combines TRBV21-1 with TRBJ1-2; the table's D call, TRBD1, was not checked against the DNA. TRBV21-1 is given as a pseudogene. This CDR3 is 15 amino acids long.

This clone was found once. The gene calls are TRBV18 and TRBJ1-6; the D gene is possibly TRBD1 (5 bases). The germline V gene encodes CDR1 KGHSH and CDR2 LQKENI. The V end was cut by 4 bases, the J end by 5 bases, with 9 bases between. CDR3 length: 14 residues. The CDR3 loop reads CASSLGRDNSPLHF. The CDR3 nucleotides are TGTGCCAGCTCACTCGGCAGGGATAATTCACCCCTCCACTTT.

This chain connects TRBV5-4 to TRBJ1-4; D is unresolved. V was pared by 4 bases and J by 0 bases, with 7 bases between. Germline assignment: CDR1 SGHNT and CDR2 YYREEE (reference sequence). The length of the CDR3 is 14 residues. In nucleotides, the CDR3 is TGTGCCAGCAGCCCCGGGGCAACTAATGAAAAACTGTTTTTT. Its protein is CASSPGATNEKLFF.

The V and J genes are TRBV3-1 (or the pseudogene TRBV3-2) and TRBJ1-2; possible D gene TRBD1, 6 bases. The germline V and J ends were trimmed by 2 bases and 6 bases, with 10 bases remaining between them. Germline assignment: CDR1 LGHDT and CDR2 YNNKEL (reference sequence). CDR3 length equals 13 residues. CDR3 nucleotide sequence: TGTGCCAGCAGCCAACAGGGGTCTCATGGCTACACCTTC. This encodes CASSQQGSHGYTF.

This clone occurred once. V gene TRBV6-2 or TRBV6-3 combines with J gene TRBJ1-2, with D tentatively TRBD1 (6 bases). CDR1 is MNHEY, CDR2 SVGEGT, per germline. The CDR3 runs 14 residues. V was clipped by 4 bases and J by 4 bases, with 13 bases between them. The CDR3 region has the DNA TGTGCCAGCAGTTCCCCCCCAGGGGCCTATGGCTACACCTTC. Translated, it gives CASSSPPGAYGYTF.

The gene calls are TRBV19 and TRBJ1-1; D remains unclear. Trimming took 5 bases from V and 1 from J, leaving 14 bases between them. Germline V gene lookup returns CDR1 LNHDA and CDR2 SQIVND (reference sequence). The CDR3 sequence is 15 residues long. CDR3 bases: TGTGCCAGTAGTCCCCTCTCCGAGGGGAACACTGAAGCTTTCTTT. As protein: CASSPLSEGNTEAFF.

The chain has TRBV11-2 and TRBJ2-1; TRBD1 aligns across 7 bases. Germline V gives CDR1 SGHAT, CDR2 FQNNGV. The V and J ends lost 5 bases and 0 bases, in that order; junction bases with no gene match: 7. The CDR3 is 16 residues long. CDR3 loop: CASSPRGGPSYNEQFF. The CDR3 DNA reads TGTGCCAGCAGCCCCAGAGGGGGCCCCTCCTACAATGAGCAGTTCTTC.

For the CDR3, the DNA is TGTGCCAGCAGCGCCGGACTAGCCTCCGTCCTGGGGCACAATGAGCAGTTCTTC. This translates into CASSAGLASVLGHNEQFF. The rearrangement links TRBV9 to TRBJ2-1; 8 bases align to TRBD2. Trimming removed 3 bases from V and 5 bases from J; junction bases left unmatched: 16. Germline V gene sequence: CDR1 SGDLS, CDR2 YYNGEE. CDR3 length equals 18 residues.

The chain employs TRBV6-6 and TRBJ1-1; the D gene is possibly TRBD1 (5 bases). Between the trimmed V and J ends, which lost 4 bases and 10 bases, there was a span of 13 bases. Germline V CDR1 and CDR2: MNHNY, SVGAGI (reference sequence). The CDR3 covers 12 residues. The CDR3 is CASSLDTRRAFF. The CDR3 DNA reads as TGTGCCAGCAGTTTGGACACGAGGCGAGCTTTCTTT.

The V call is TRBV29-1, the J call TRBJ1-1, with TRBD1 matching 7 bases. V lost 6 bases to trimming and J lost 5 bases; unmatched junction nucleotides: 6. Germline V gene sequence: CDR1 SQVTM, CDR2 ANQGSEA. The CDR3 extends over 12 amino acids. As DNA, the CDR3 is TGCAGCGTACTACAGGGGAGGACTGAAGCTTTCTTT. The encoded protein is CSVLQGRTEAFF.

V usage is TRBV6-5 and J usage is TRBJ1-6, with a tentative D call TRBD1 (5 bases). This CDR3 spans 15 amino acids. The germline gives CDR1 MNHEY, CDR2 SVGAGI. V lost 0 bases and J 7 bases, leaving 10 bases between the germline ends. The CDR3 DNA is TGTGCCAGCAGTTACTCGGGGCAGTCGAATTCACCCCTCCACTTT. Its protein product is CASSYSGQSNSPLHF.

The chain carries TRBV7-6 and TRBJ1-1, with D unresolved. CDR1 SGHVS and CDR2 FNYEAQ come from the germline V gene. Trimming cost V 6 bases and J 0 bases, with 14 bases left between them. The CDR3 spans 15 residues. The CDR3 region has the DNA TGTGCCAGCAGTCCGGGCGGGATCATGAACACTGAAGCTTTCTTT. This encodes CASSPGGIMNTEAFF.

The chain combines TRBV7-2 with TRBJ1-2, with D hard to call. The CDR3 extends over 14 amino acids. Germline lookup yields CDR1 SGHTA and CDR2 FQGNSA. Trimming removed 1 base from V and 1 base from J, with 7 bases in between. CDR3 nucleotides: TGTGCCAGCAGCTTAGGAAACAGTAACTATGGCTACACCTTC. Translated: CASSLGNSNYGYTF. The full variable domain, its missing parts supplied by reference TRBV7-2 and TRBJ1-2, is GAGVSQSPSNKVTEKGKDVELRCDPISGHTALYWYRQSLGQGLEFLIYFQGNSAPDKSGLPSDRFSAERTGGSVSTLTIQRTQQEDSAVYLCASSLGNSNYGYTFGSGTRLTVV.

The genes are TRBV4-1 and TRBJ1-2; D is perhaps TRBD1 (5 bases). Germline V gene data show CDR1 as MGHRA and CDR2 as YSYEKL. V was shortened by 1 base and J by 6 bases, with 15 bases between the two germline ends. The CDR3 length is 15 residues. DNA of the CDR3: TGCGCCAGCAGCCAAGTTCCCCCCAGGGATGATGGCTACACCTTC. Translated: CASSQVPPRDDGYTF.

The CDR3: CAWSSSGGAWNSPLHF. In DNA form, the CDR3 reads TGTGCCTGGAGCTCCAGCGGGGGCGCGTGGAATTCACCCCTCCACTTT. The chain employs TRBV30 and TRBJ1-6; D possibly corresponds to TRBD1 (6 bases). With 3 bases removed from V and 7 bases from J, the gap between germline ends came to 19 bases. CDR1 is GTSNPN, CDR2 SVGIG, per germline (reference sequence). The length of the CDR3 is 16 residues.

The V and J genes are TRBV5-1 and TRBJ1-2; tentative D call: TRBD1 (6 bases). The CDR3 sequence is 15 residues long. V was cut by 1 base and J by 2 bases, with 12 bases left in between. CDR1 SGHRS and CDR2 YFSETQ come from the germline V gene. The CDR3 DNA reads as TGCGCCAGCAGCTTGCGGGGCCAGGGGAACTATGGCTACACCTTC. Amino acids: CASSLRGQGNYGYTF.

The V gene is TRBV5-6, the J gene TRBJ1-5, with TRBD1 as a possible D gene (5 bases). The V gene's germline CDR1 is SGHDT and CDR2 YYEEEE. Trimming cost V 0 bases and J 4 bases, with 5 bases left between them. The CDR3 is 13 amino acids. CDR3 amino acids: CASSLGQNQPQHF. CDR3 coding DNA: TGTGCCAGCAGCTTGGGACAGAATCAGCCCCAGCATTTT.

In the case of this clone: The junction shows a germline mismatch at one end, possibly a read error. The J gene is TRBJ1-2, the V gene TRBV5-1; no firm D call. Germline values: CDR1 SGHRS, CDR2 YFSETQ. CDR3 length equals 14 residues. CDR3 sequence (DNA): TGCGCCTGCAGCTGGCGTGGGCGAGGAGGGGGCTACACCTTC. It specifies CACSWRGRGGGYTF.

The chain combines TRBV28 with TRBJ1-2, with D possibly TRBD1 on 5 matching bases. Germline CDR1 and CDR2: MDHEN and SYDVKM. CDR3 length: 13 residues. V was trimmed by 1 base and J by 6 bases, leaving 9 bases between them. The CDR3 DNA reads as TGTGCCAGCAGTTTATATCGGGGGAATGGCTACACCTTC. Amino acids: CASSLYRGNGYTF.

The chain has TRBV3-1 (or the pseudogene TRBV3-2) and TRBJ1-3; TRBD1 is a possible D gene (6 bases). V shed 4 bases and J shed 1 base, with 11 bases lying between them. The V gene's germline CDR1 is LGHDT and CDR2 YNNKEL (reference sequence). CDR3 size: 15 residues. Here the CDR3 DNA reads TGTGCCAGCAGCCCTGAAGGGGGTTCTGGAAACACCATATATTTT. Translation: CASSPEGGSGNTIYF.

The chain employs TRBV27 and TRBJ2-7, with D possibly being TRBD1 (6 bases). Germline V lookup: CDR1 MNHEY, CDR2 SMNVEV (reference sequence). This CDR3 is 18 amino acids long. V was trimmed by 5 bases and J by 5 bases, leaving 28 bases between them. In nucleotides, the CDR3 is TGTGCCAGCAGTCCTTCAGGACAGCCTCCTCTGGGTATCCACGAGCAGTACTTC. Protein: CASSPSGQPPLGIHEQYF.

With respect to this clone: This sample also contains other DNA sequences that code for the same CDR3. The chain employs TRBV11-2 and TRBJ1-2; 10 bases fit TRBD1. The V segment lost 5 bases and the J segment 1 base; nucleotides outside the gene matches: 1. The CDR3 spans 14 residues. Per the germline V gene, CDR1 is SGHAT and CDR2 is FQNNGV. The CDR3 is CASSGQGVNYGYTF. CDR3 bases: TGTGCCAGCAGCGGACAGGGGGTTAACTATGGCTACACCTTC. Full variable domain (remainder filled in from reference TRBV11-2 and TRBJ1-2): EAGVAQSPRYKIIEKRQSVAFWCNPISGHATLYWYQQILGQGPKLLIQFQNNGVVDDSQLPKDRFSAERLKGVDSTLKIQPAKLEDSAVYLCASSGQGVNYGYTFGSGTRLTVV.

This chain joins TRBV9 and TRBJ2-1; 9 bases are a match to TRBD2. CDR1 and CDR2 (germline): SGDLS, YYNGEE. This CDR3 has 15 residues. The J segment lost 2 bases and the V segment lost 4 bases, leaving 4 bases of the junction unmatched. For the CDR3, the DNA is TGTGCCAGCAGCCAGCGGGGGGTCGCCTACAATGAGCAGTTCTTC. It is translated as CASSQRGVAYNEQFF.

This chain uses TRBV3-1 (or the pseudogene TRBV3-2) with TRBJ2-7; 12 positions match TRBD1. The V gene end was trimmed by 3 bases and the J gene end by 5 bases; junction bases not matched to a gene: 5. Germline V CDR1 and CDR2: LGHDT, YNNKEL (reference sequence). The CDR3 covers 15 residues. In DNA form, the CDR3 reads TGTGCCAGCAGCCAGCCGGGACAGGGGGCCCACGAGCAGTACTTC. It codes for CASSQPGQGAHEQYF.